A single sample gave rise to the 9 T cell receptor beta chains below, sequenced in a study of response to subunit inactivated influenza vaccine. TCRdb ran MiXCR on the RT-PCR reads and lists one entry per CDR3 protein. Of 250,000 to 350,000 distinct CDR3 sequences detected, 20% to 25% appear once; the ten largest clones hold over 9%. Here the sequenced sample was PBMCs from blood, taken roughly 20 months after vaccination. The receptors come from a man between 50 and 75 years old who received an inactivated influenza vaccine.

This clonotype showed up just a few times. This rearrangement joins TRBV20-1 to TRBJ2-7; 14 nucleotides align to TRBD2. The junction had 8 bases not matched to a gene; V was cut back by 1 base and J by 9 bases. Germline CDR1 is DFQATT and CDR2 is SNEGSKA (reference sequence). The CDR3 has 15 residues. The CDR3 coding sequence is TGCAGTGCTAGAGGGCCGGGACTAGCGGGAGTTTTGCAGTACTTC. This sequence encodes CSARGPGLAGVLQYF.

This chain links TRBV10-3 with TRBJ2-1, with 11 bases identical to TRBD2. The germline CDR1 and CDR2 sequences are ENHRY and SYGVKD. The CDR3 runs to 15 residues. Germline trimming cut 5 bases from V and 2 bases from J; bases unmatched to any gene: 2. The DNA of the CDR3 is TGTGCCATCAGTCTTAGCGGGGGGGCCTACAATGAGCAGTTCTTC. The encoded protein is CAISLSGGAYNEQFF.

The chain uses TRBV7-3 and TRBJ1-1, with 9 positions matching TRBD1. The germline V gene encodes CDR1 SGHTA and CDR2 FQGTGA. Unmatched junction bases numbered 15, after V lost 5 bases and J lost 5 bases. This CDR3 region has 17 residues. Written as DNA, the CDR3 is TGTGCCAGCAGCAACCGGACAGGGGTAAGGCCCGGAACTGAAGCTTTCTTT. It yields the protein CASSNRTGVRPGTEAFF.

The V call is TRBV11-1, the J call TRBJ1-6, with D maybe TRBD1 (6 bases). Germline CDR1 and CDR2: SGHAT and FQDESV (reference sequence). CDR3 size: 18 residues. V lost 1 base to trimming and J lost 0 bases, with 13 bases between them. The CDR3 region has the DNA TGTGCCAGCAGCTTAGGGGGGGCGTTTAGCTCCTATAATTCACCCCTCCACTTT. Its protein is CASSLGGAFSSYNSPLHF.

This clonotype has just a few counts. CDR3 sequence reads: CASSLGDRGFLDEQYF. CDR3 DNA sequence: TGCGCCAGCAGCTTGGGAGACAGGGGATTTTTGGACGAGCAGTACTTC. The rearrangement joins TRBV5-1 to TRBJ2-7, with 8 bases aligning to TRBD1. The CDR3 consists of 16 residues. Trimming cost V 0 bases and J 5 bases; bases outside gene matches: 10. Germline CDR1 SGHRS, CDR2 YFSETQ.

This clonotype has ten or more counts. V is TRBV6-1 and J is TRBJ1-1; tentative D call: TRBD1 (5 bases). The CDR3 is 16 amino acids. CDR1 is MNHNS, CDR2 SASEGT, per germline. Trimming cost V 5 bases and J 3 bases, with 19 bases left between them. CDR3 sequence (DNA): TGTGCCAGCAGTCTTTACCCTTGGGGCGGAGACACTGAAGCTTTCTTT. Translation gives CASSLYPWGGDTEAFF.

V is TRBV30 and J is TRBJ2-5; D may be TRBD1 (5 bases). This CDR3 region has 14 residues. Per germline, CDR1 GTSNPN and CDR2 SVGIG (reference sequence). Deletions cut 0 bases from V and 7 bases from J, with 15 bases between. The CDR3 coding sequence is TGTGCCTGGAGTGTCTGGACAACCGACGGGACCCAGTACTTC. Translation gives CAWSVWTTDGTQYF.

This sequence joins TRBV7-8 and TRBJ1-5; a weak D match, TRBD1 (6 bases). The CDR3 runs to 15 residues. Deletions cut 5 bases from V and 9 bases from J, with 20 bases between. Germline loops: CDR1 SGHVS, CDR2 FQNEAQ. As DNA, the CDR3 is TGTGCCAGCAGCAAAGGAGGGGGGGGCCAATGGCCCCAGCATTTT. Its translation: CASSKGGGGQWPQHF.

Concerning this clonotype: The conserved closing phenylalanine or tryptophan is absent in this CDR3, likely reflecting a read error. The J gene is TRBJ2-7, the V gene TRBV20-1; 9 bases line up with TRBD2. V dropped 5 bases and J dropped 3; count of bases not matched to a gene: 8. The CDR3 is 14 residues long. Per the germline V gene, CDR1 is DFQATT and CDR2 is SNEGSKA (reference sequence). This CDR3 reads CSAGKAGGRYEQYL. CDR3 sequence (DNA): TGCAGTGCTGGAAAAGCGGGGGGCCGCTACGAGCAGTACCTC.